This TCR beta chain stems from a study of CD8 T cells in Susac syndrome. Study-level points and caveats: Acknowledgment was made by the study that its TCR sequencing and HLA analysis involved a relatively small number of individuals.

RNA, at roughly 0.5 to 1 ug, was reverse transcribed with random hexamers. With immunoSEQ multiplex PCR, TCR beta CDR3 was amplified across 54 Vbeta and 13 Jbeta. TCRdb processed the immunoSEQ multiplex PCR reads anew with MiXCR; each CDR3 protein has one entry. The table lists about 440,000 distinct CDR3 sequences, 85% of them singletons. The germline V gene has CDR1 SQVTM and CDR2 ANQGSEA. The CDR3 has 15 residues. Concerning this clonotype itself: Its antigen is not known. A read error may account for a junction end that differs from germline.

The study sequenced TCR beta in blood CD8+ and CD4+ T cells. Included as multiple sclerosis controls were treatment-naive patients who had stable or active relapsing-remitting disease. The sequenced sample was CD8+ T cells from PBMCs. The clonotype originates from a human donor with multiple sclerosis. The chain has TRBV29-1 and TRBJ2-7; TRBD1 agrees at 7 bases. For the CDR3, the DNA is TGCAGCGCCTCCGGGACAGAGAAGAGCTCCTACGAGCAGCACTTC. It codes for CSASGTEKSSYEQHF.